This T cell receptor (beta chain) was sequenced during a study of T cell responses to AZD1222 COVID-19 vaccine. Clones were sequenced by immunoSEQ multiplex PCR, and TCRdb holds only the in-frame ones, with some missing. The table includes roughly 150,000 clones, 85% to 95% detected once. CDR1 is GTSNPN, CDR2 SVGIG, per germline (reference sequence). The CDR3 is made up of 13 amino acids. As regards this clone: A read error may account for a junction end that differs from germline.

The receptor comes from an adult in good health. Here the sequenced sample was peripheral blood, taken on day 0 of AZD1222 vaccination. This chain joins TRBV30 and TRBJ2-3, with 12 bases lining up with TRBD2. CDR3 sequence: CAWSWGTSGPPDF. CDR3 bases: TGTGCCTGGAGCTGGGGGACTAGCGGGCCCCCGGATTTT.